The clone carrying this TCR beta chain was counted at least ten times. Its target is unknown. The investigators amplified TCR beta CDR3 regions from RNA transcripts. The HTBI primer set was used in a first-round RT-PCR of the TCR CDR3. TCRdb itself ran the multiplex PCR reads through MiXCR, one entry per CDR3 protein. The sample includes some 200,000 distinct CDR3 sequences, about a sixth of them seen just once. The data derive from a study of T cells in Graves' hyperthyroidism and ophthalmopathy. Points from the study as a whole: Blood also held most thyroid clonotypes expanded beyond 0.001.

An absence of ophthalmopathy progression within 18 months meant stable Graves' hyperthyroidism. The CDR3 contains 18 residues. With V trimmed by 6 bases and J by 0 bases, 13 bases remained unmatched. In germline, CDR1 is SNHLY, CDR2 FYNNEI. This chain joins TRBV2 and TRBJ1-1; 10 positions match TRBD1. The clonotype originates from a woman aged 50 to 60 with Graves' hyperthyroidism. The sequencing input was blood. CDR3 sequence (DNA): TGTGCCAGCAGACCCACGTTCCGGGACAGGGGCCTGAACACTGAAGCTTTCTTT. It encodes CASRPTFRDRGLNTEAFF.